Following are 6 T cell receptor beta chains from one sample sequenced in a study of blood T cell repertoires in COVID-19. Here immunoSEQ multiplex PCR was the method, and the copy in TCRdb shows in-frame clones only, minus some. The table has 45,000 to 55,000 clones, roughly 85% seen once. The sequencing sample was made of peripheral blood. All receptors come from a human donor in a cohort sampled during active COVID-19.

The chain uses TRBV13 and TRBJ2-7; D is undetermined. This CDR3 is 14 amino acids long. Germline V gives CDR1 PRHDT, CDR2 FYEKMQ (reference sequence). V was shortened by 0 bases and J by 2 bases, with 8 bases between the two germline ends. This CDR3 is CASSLGLGTYEQYF. The DNA of the CDR3 is TGTGCCAGCAGCTTAGGCCTAGGCACCTACGAGCAGTACTTC.

Here the CDR3 DNA reads TGCGCCAGCAGCTCCTCGACAGGGAACACTGAAGCTTTCTTT. This codes for CASSSSTGNTEAFF. The V and J genes are TRBV5-1 and TRBJ1-1, with a weak D call TRBD1 (6 bases). V lost 3 bases and J 1 base, leaving 10 bases between the germline ends. The CDR3 contains 14 residues. The V gene's germline CDR1 is SGHRS and CDR2 YFSETQ.

This chain uses TRBV7-8 with TRBJ2-5; D is possibly TRBD1 (5 bases). This CDR3 spans 16 amino acids. V gave up 4 bases and J gave up 1 base, with 16 bases separating them. CDR1 is SGHVS and CDR2 is FQNEAQ in the germline V gene. CDR3 DNA sequence: TGTGCCAGCAGCTCCATATACCAGGGTCCCCAAGAGACCCAGTACTTC. Protein: CASSSIYQGPQETQYF.

V and J are TRBV6-6 and TRBJ2-2; D is perhaps TRBD2 (5 bases). The germline CDR1 and CDR2 sequences are MNHNY and SVGAGI (reference sequence). The CDR3 runs to 14 residues. Trimming left V 8 bases short and J 0 bases short, with 10 bases between. DNA of the CDR3: TGTGCCAGCGCTAGCCCCACGAACACCGGGGAGCTGTTTTTT. As protein: CASASPTNTGELFF.

This chain uses TRBV27 with TRBJ2-1; 8 positions agree with TRBD2. The CDR3 contains 13 residues. Germline CDR1 and CDR2: MNHEY and SMNVEV (reference sequence). Losses at the gene ends were 6 bases for V and 8 bases for J; bases not matched to a gene: 6. CDR3 in DNA: TGTGCCAGCAGGGAAAGCGGGGGTGATGAGCAGTTCTTC. It codes for CASRESGGDEQFF.

The rearrangement joins TRBV13 to TRBJ1-3; a possible D gene is TRBD1 (6 bases). Trimming stripped 3 bases from V and 4 bases from J, with 13 bases between. The CDR3 runs 15 residues. Germline V CDR1 and CDR2: PRHDT, FYEKMQ (reference sequence). In DNA form, the CDR3 reads TGTGCCAGCAGCTTCGCGGGGGCGCGGGGAAACACCATATATTTT. This codes for CASSFAGARGNTIYF. Full variable domain (remainder filled in from reference TRBV13 and TRBJ1-3): AAGVIQSPRHLIKEKRETATLKCYPIPRHDTVYWYQQGPGQDPQFLISFYEKMQSDKGSIPDRFSAQQFSDYHSELNMSSLELGDSALYFCASSFAGARGNTIYFGEGSWLTVV.